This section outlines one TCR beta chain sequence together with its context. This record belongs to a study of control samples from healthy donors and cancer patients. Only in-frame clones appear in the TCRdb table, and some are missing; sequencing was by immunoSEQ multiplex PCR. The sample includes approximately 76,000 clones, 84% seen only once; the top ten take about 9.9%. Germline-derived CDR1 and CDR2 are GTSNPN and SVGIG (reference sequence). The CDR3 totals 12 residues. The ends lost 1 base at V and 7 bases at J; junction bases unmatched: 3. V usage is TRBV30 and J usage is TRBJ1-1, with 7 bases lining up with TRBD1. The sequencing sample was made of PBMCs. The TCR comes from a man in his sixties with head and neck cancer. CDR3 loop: CAWSEGGGEAFF. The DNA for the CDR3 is TGTGCCTGGAGTGAAGGGGGCGGTGAAGCTTTCTTT.